The 14 T cell receptor beta chains below come from one sample, sequenced in a study of shared clonotypes between healthy human individuals. The assay was immunoSEQ multiplex PCR, and TCRdb's table has in-frame clones only and misses some. The table includes 600,000 or so clones, 95% detected once. CD45RO-negative CD8 cells positively selected for CCR7 made up the naive population, which excluded terminally differentiated effector memory CD45RA+ cells. Sequencing was carried out using naive CD8+ T cells sorted from blood. These receptors all come from a woman aged 25-40 years in good health.

This sequence joins TRBV7-9 and TRBJ2-7; perhaps D is TRBD1 or TRBD2 (5 bases each). The CDR3 extends over 15 amino acids. Germline-derived CDR1 and CDR2 are SEHNR and FQNEAQ (reference sequence). V lost 0 bases and J lost 0, with 9 bases in between. The CDR3 reads CASSLAGESSYEQYF. As DNA, the CDR3 is TGTGCCAGCAGCTTAGCAGGGGAGAGCTCCTACGAGCAGTACTTC. The full variable domain, rest sourced from reference TRBV7-9 and TRBJ2-7, is DTGVSQNPRHKITKRGQNVTFRCDPISEHNRLYWYRQTLGQGPEFLTYFQNEAQLEKSRLLSDRFSAERPKGSFSTLEIQRTEQGDSAMYLCASSLAGESSYEQYFGPGTRLTVT.

V gene TRBV27 combines with J gene TRBJ1-5; D ambiguous. Germline assignment: CDR1 MNHEY and CDR2 SMNVEV (reference sequence). CDR3 size: 15 residues. V was clipped by 5 bases and J by 3 bases, with 14 bases between them. The DNA of the CDR3 is TGTGCCAGCAGTGAGAGACCGCCGGCCAATCAGCCCCAGCATTTT. This sequence encodes CASSERPPANQPQHF.

The table lists this clone with a count of one. The V call is TRBV7-9, the J call TRBJ2-6; no reliable D call. This CDR3 is 15 amino acids long. Germline assignment: CDR1 SEHNR and CDR2 FQNEAQ (reference sequence). V shed 1 base and J shed 4 bases, with 8 bases lying between them. The CDR3 sequence: CASSLVRRGANVLTF. The CDR3 nucleotides read TGTGCCAGCAGCTTAGTCCGTCGGGGGGCCAACGTCCTGACTTTC.

This clone was seen a single time. The rearrangement links TRBV10-3 to TRBJ1-1; D may be TRBD1 (5 bases). Germline CDR1 is ENHRY and CDR2 is SYGVKD. Trimming shortened V by 4 bases and J by 3 bases, and 15 bases separated the two germline ends. The length of the CDR3 is 15 residues. In nucleotides, the CDR3 is TGTGCCATCAGTGCTTTCCAGGGTAGGGACACTGAAGCTTTCTTT. Amino acids: CAISAFQGRDTEAFF.

CDR3 sequence: CAWSGTTYEQYF. In DNA, the CDR3 is TGTGCCTGGAGTGGGACTACCTACGAGCAGTACTTC. The chain recombines TRBV30 with TRBJ2-7; possibly TRBD2 for D (6 bases). V was shortened by 1 base and J by 2 bases, with 6 bases between the two germline ends. The CDR3 has 12 amino acids. Germline-derived CDR1 and CDR2 are GTSNPN and SVGIG (reference sequence).

The rearrangement links TRBV9 to TRBJ2-1, with a possible D match to TRBD2 (5 bases). V shed 0 bases and J shed 10 bases, with 8 bases lying between them. Germline-derived CDR1 and CDR2 are SGDLS and YYNGEE. CDR3 length: 12 amino acids. The CDR3 loop reads CASSVGTLEQFF. The CDR3, as DNA: TGTGCCAGCAGCGTAGGGACTTTGGAGCAGTTCTTC.

The rearrangement joins TRBV5-4 to TRBJ2-7, with D possibly being TRBD2 (5 bases). This CDR3 spans 14 amino acids. CDR1 is SGHNT, CDR2 YYREEE, per germline (reference sequence). V lost 4 bases, J lost 5 bases, and 16 bases lay in between. The CDR3 nucleotides read TGTGCCAGCAGCCTGGAAAGGTCCGGGAACGAGCAGTACTTC. It specifies CASSLERSGNEQYF.

The CDR3 reads CASSHETGSNQPQHF. DNA for the CDR3: TGTGCCAGCAGCCACGAGACAGGGAGCAATCAGCCCCAGCATTTT. This chain connects TRBV14 to TRBJ1-5, with TRBD1 identical over 7 bases. The germline CDR1 and CDR2 sequences are SGHDN and FVKESK. After removal of 3 bases from V and 1 base from J, the junction contained 3 bases not matched to a gene. There are 15 residues in the CDR3.

The genes are TRBV23-1 and TRBJ1-1; D unresolved. TRBV23-1 counts as an open reading frame of uncertain function. The CDR3 is 10 amino acids. V lost 8 bases and J lost 3, with 4 bases in between. CDR3 region: CASVYTEAFF. Written as DNA, the CDR3 is TGCGCCAGCGTATACACTGAAGCTTTCTTT.

V is TRBV11-2 and J is TRBJ1-1; D might be TRBD1 (5 bases). Germline CDR1 SGHAT, CDR2 FQNNGV. The V end lost 5 bases, the J end lost 2 bases, and 15 bases lay between the germline ends. The CDR3 is 15 residues long. CDR3: CASSIAGTVNTEAFF. The CDR3 bases are TGTGCCAGCAGCATTGCCGGGACGGTTAACACTGAAGCTTTCTTT.

V is TRBV29-1 and J is TRBJ2-7; 13 nucleotides agree with TRBD2. The CDR3 consists of 15 residues. Per germline, CDR1 SQVTM and CDR2 ANQGSEA. This chain's CDR3 is CSGTSGIGPFYEQYF. The CDR3, as DNA: TGCAGTGGGACTAGCGGGATCGGCCCTTTCTACGAGCAGTACTTC.

Worth noting for this clone: Other DNA sequences in this sample translate to the same CDR3. This rearrangement joins TRBV5-4 to TRBJ1-1; D not certain. The CDR3 runs 13 residues. In germline, CDR1 is SGHNT, CDR2 YYREEE (reference sequence). Trimming cost V 4 bases and J 3 bases, with 10 bases left between them. CDR3 in DNA: TGTGCCAGCAGCCCCGGTTCGTACACTGAAGCTTTCTTT. This sequence encodes CASSPGSYTEAFF.

The chain joins TRBV7-2 to TRBJ2-2; no definite D call. The germline gives CDR1 SGHTA, CDR2 FQGNSA. V was pared by 2 bases and J by 5 bases, with 6 bases between. The CDR3 length is 13 residues. CDR3 in DNA: TGTGCCAGCAGCTTATGGGGAACCGGGGAGCTGTTTTTT. Protein: CASSLWGTGELFF.

As to this clone: This CDR3 is also generated by other DNA sequences in the sample. The chain employs TRBV27 and TRBJ1-5; no firm D call. This CDR3 region has 12 residues. Germline CDR1 and CDR2: MNHEY and SMNVEV (reference sequence). Trimming shortened V by 5 bases and J by 6 bases, and 8 bases separated the two germline ends. CDR3 coding DNA: TGTGCCAGCAGTACCGGGCGTCAGCCCCAGCATTTT. Translated: CASSTGRQPQHF.